This T cell receptor beta chain was recorded in a study of patients and donors after allogeneic stem cell transplantation. Germline V gives CDR1 ENHRY, CDR2 SYGVKD. The CDR3 has 11 amino acids. The trim removed 8 bases at V and 5 bases at J, leaving 1 base unmatched. TCRdb independently ran MiXCR on the RT-PCR reads; one entry per CDR3 protein. The data show some 880,000 distinct CDR3 sequences, approximately 19% seen once. The chain carries TRBV10-3 and TRBJ2-3; 7 nucleotides agree with TRBD2. The sample taken for sequencing was blood, either unsorted or a sorted T cell fraction (not recorded which). This receptor was taken from a human donor who was either an allogeneic HSCT recipient or a stem cell or donor lymphocyte infusion donor (not recorded which). It is not recorded whose cells these are; they may come from a transplant donor. The CDR3 DNA sequence: TGTGCCATCGGGGGGGGAGATACGCAGTATTTT. Protein product: CAIGGGDTQYF.